Below are 2 T cell receptor beta chains sequenced from a single sample in a study of identical twins. Using its own MiXCR run on the 5' RACE reads, TCRdb lists one record per CDR3 protein. The top ten clones hold around 13% of a sample with fewer than 900,000 distinct CDR3 sequences, 15% to 20% of them seen once. The data also belong to a second study, concerning T cells expressing NK-cell markers.

The source material was PBMCs. The source of these receptors is a woman aged 18-35 years in good health.

This clonotype was observed a handful of times. The V call is TRBV6-5, the J call TRBJ2-7; D is possibly TRBD1 (5 bases). Germline CDR1 and CDR2: MNHEY and SVGAGI. CDR3 length: 15 amino acids. V lost 2 bases and J 4 bases, leaving 15 bases between the germline ends. CDR3: CASSYRGRRTYEQYF. The CDR3 DNA reads TGTGCCAGCAGTTACAGGGGCCGTCGCACTTACGAGCAGTACTTC.

The genes are TRBV29-1 and TRBJ1-2; tentatively, D is TRBD1 (5 bases). The CDR3 has 12 residues. Trimming removed 7 bases from V and 4 bases from J, with 13 bases in between. CDR1 is SQVTM and CDR2 is ANQGSEA in the germline V gene. The CDR3 is CSARGTAYGYTF. For the CDR3, the DNA is TGCAGCGCGCGCGGGACGGCCTATGGCTACACCTTC.